A single sample is the source of the 4 T cell receptor beta chains below, sequenced in a study of cytomegalovirus exposure and HLA in healthy donors. 60 Vbeta and 13 Jbeta primers were used in PCR. Produced via immunoSEQ multiplex PCR; TCRdb's table is partial and in-frame only. The table shows roughly 140,000 clones, with roughly 78% occurring only once. The sample comprised PBMCs. The receptors derive from a man younger than 40 in good health and CMV-seronegative.

This rearrangement joins TRBV2 to TRBJ2-2; 8 bases match TRBD1. This CDR3 has 15 amino acids. Germline trimming cut 1 base from V and 7 bases from J; bases unmatched to any gene: 5. CDR1 and CDR2 from the germline V gene are SNHLY and FYNNEI. The CDR3 loop is CASSEGTGTGGELFF. The CDR3 nucleotides read TGTGCCAGCAGTGAAGGGACAGGGACGGGCGGGGAGCTGTTTTTT.

This clone has only a few counts. This chain links TRBV25-1 with TRBJ1-6; 8 nucleotides agree with TRBD1. This CDR3 region has 15 residues. V was pared by 4 bases and J by 8 bases, with 7 bases of the junction left unmatched. Germline V gives CDR1 MGHDK, CDR2 SYGVNS. The CDR3 DNA reads as TGTGCCAGCAGTGGAAGACAGGGGTTTGATTCACCCCTCCACTTT. Amino acids: CASSGRQGFDSPLHF.

A single count supports this clone. V gene TRBV7-9 combines with J gene TRBJ2-5; 7 bases line up with TRBD2. The V gene end was trimmed by 5 bases and the J gene end by 4 bases; junction bases not matched to a gene: 7. Germline V CDR1 and CDR2: SEHNR, FQNEAQ (reference sequence). This CDR3 has 14 residues. CDR3 bases: TGTGCCAGCAGCCGGGACGGCGGGGGAGAGACCCAGTACTTC. It yields the protein CASSRDGGGETQYF.

The chain couples TRBV6-1 to TRBJ1-5, with 7 bases aligning to TRBD1. The J segment lost 7 bases and the V segment lost 4 bases, leaving 7 bases of the junction unmatched. From germline, CDR1 is MNHNS and CDR2 SASEGT. This CDR3 comprises 14 residues. CDR3 sequence reads: CASSGRGYFQPQHF. CDR3 nucleotides: TGTGCCAGCAGTGGCAGGGGGTATTTCCAGCCCCAGCATTTT.